These T cell receptor beta chains were read from a single sample in a study of early T cells in non-severe SARS-CoV-2 infection. TCRdb re-called the 5' RACE reads through MiXCR, storing one row per CDR3 protein. This table has 85,000 to 95,000 distinct CDR3 sequences, roughly 15% appearing once. The sample in question was whole blood, obtained at baseline. The receptor set was obtained from an adult who was a healthcare worker with PCR-confirmed SARS-CoV-2 infection or an uninfected control (not recorded which). Each CDR3 is given with its conserved first and last residue. The D gene is left open where the match is weak. Rows give clone size only sometimes, using once, few, many, or a class for an expanded clone.

d_call	cdr3_length	clone_size	j_call	v_call	cdr3_nt	cdr3_aa
-	12	-	TRBJ2-5	TRBV29-1	TGCAGCGATCTAGAATACGCGGAGACCCAGTACTTC	CSDLEYAETQYF
-	13	few	TRBJ1-1	TRBV12-3/TRBV12-4	TGTGCCAGCAGCCATGGACCGAACACTGAAGCTTTCTTT	CASSHGPNTEAFF
-	14	-	TRBJ2-7	TRBV20-1	TGCAGTGCTTCCCGGTACAGCAGCTCCTACGAGCAGTACTTC	CSASRYSSSYEQYF
-	10	-	TRBJ2-7	TRBV28	TGTGCCACCTCTCTCTACGAGCAGTACTTC	CATSLYEQYF
-	14	few	TRBJ2-5	TRBV28	TGTGCCAGCAATCCACCTCCGGTCACGGGGACCCAGTACTTC	CASNPPPVTGTQYF
-	17	few	TRBJ2-2	TRBV5-1	TGCGCCAGCAGCACCGGGACTTCCGTCTTTCTAACCGGGGAGCTGTTTTTT	CASSTGTSVFLTGELFF
-	17	-	TRBJ2-5	TRBV7-9	TGTGCCAGCAGCCACGACGGCGGGACGGCCGATCAAGAGACCCAGTACTTC	CASSHDGGTADQETQYF
-	16	few	TRBJ2-7	TRBV7-6	TGTGCCAGCAGCTTAACATCCAGAGGGAGCTCCTACGAGCAGTACTTC	CASSLTSRGSSYEQYF
TRBD2	13	few	TRBJ2-7	TRBV7-9	TGTGCCAGCAGCTCTAGCGGGGAGTACGAGCAGTACTTC	CASSSSGEYEQYF
TRBD2	18	-	TRBJ2-1	TRBV6-1	TGTGCCAGCAGTGATGGCGGGGGTGGAGGGCAGTTCTACAATGAGCAGTTCTTC	CASSDGGGGGQFYNEQFF
-	12	many	TRBJ2-1	TRBV11-2	TGTGCCAGCAGCCCTTATAGAGGTGAGCAGTTCTTC	CASSPYRGEQFF
TRBD1	13	-	TRBJ1-5	TRBV19	TGTGCCAGTCAGGACAGGGTCGCTCAGCCCCAGCATTTT	CASQDRVAQPQHF
-	10	-	TRBJ1-1	TRBV7-9	TGTGCCAGCAGCCCGCGCCGAGCTTTCTTT	CASSPRRAFF
-	16	few	TRBJ2-7	TRBV4-1	TGCGCCAGCAGCCCAGGGGCCCGTACTGGGTCCTACGAGCAGTACTTC	CASSPGARTGSYEQYF
-	16	-	TRBJ2-1	TRBV7-8	TGTGCCAGCAGCTTCCCTCGAATAACAGTAGCGGATGAGCAGTTCTTC	CASSFPRITVADEQFF
TRBD2	16	-	TRBJ2-7	TRBV20-1	TGCAGTGCTAGGACCGGGACTAGCGGGAGATCCTACGAGCAGTACTTC	CSARTGTSGRSYEQYF
-	15	-	TRBJ1-2	TRBV7-8	TGTGCCAGCAGCTTAGACCGCCTCAACAACTATGGCTACACCTTC	CASSLDRLNNYGYTF
TRBD1	15	-	TRBJ2-3	TRBV7-9	TGTGCCAGCAGCTACGACAGGGGGGCCACAGATACGCAGTATTTT	CASSYDRGATDTQYF
-	11	few	TRBJ2-7	TRBV9	TGTGCCAGCAGCGGACGGGACTCCTGGGACTTC	CASSGRDSWDF
TRBD1	15	few	TRBJ1-2	TRBV7-8	TGTGCCAGCAGCTTAGAAGCCGACAGGGGCTATGGCTACACCTTC	CASSLEADRGYGYTF
TRBD2	14	-	TRBJ2-1	TRBV24-1	TGTGCCACCAGTGCACTAGCGGGGAGAGGGGAGCAGTTCTTC	CATSALAGRGEQFF
TRBD1	14	few	TRBJ1-1	TRBV27	TGTGCCAGCAGACGGACAGGGTTGAGCACTGAAGCTTTCTTT	CASRRTGLSTEAFF
-	15	-	TRBJ2-7	TRBV20-1	TGCAGTGCTAGGGGGGGTCGGCAGGGGTTCGGCGAGCAGTACTTC	CSARGGRQGFGEQYF
TRBD2	17	many	TRBJ2-1	TRBV11-2	TGTGCCAGCACCGACCCCCCTGGACTAGCTCAGCACAATGAGCAGTTCTTC	CASTDPPGLAQHNEQFF
-	15	-	TRBJ2-7	TRBV5-1	TGCGCCAGCAGCTTGGAAGTCCGACCGACTTACGAGCAGTACTTC	CASSLEVRPTYEQYF
-	13	few	TRBJ2-7	TRBV3-1	TGTGCCAGCAGCCAAGGCAGTACGTACGAGCAGTACTTC	CASSQGSTYEQYF
-	15	-	TRBJ2-1	TRBV11-2	TGTGCCAGCAGCTCCTTCCCCGGAGGTGAGCCTGAGCAGTTCTTC	CASSSFPGGEPEQFF
-	16	-	TRBJ2-7	TRBV2	TGTGCCAGCAGTGTTTCGGGGCGGGCTGGATCCTACGAGCAGTACTTC	CASSVSGRAGSYEQYF
TRBD2	16	-	TRBJ2-1	TRBV4-3	TGCGCCAGCAGCCCAGGACTAGCTGAAACTTACAATGAGCAGTTCTTC	CASSPGLAETYNEQFF
-	12	few	TRBJ1-4	TRBV28	TGTGCCAGCAGGGCAACTAATGAAAAACTGTTTTTT	CASRATNEKLFF
TRBD2	14	-	TRBJ2-1	TRBV28	TGTGCCAGCAGTTTGAGCGGGAGTTACTATGAGCAGTTCTTC	CASSLSGSYYEQFF
TRBD1	16	once	TRBJ1-4	TRBV15	TGTGCCACCAGCAGAGATATAGGGGCAGGGGGCGCATCACTGTTTTTT	CATSRDIGAGGASLFF
-	14	once	TRBJ1-1	TRBV28	TGTGCCAGCAGTTATGATTCCGGGAGAGACGTGGCTTTCTTT	CASSYDSGRDVAFF
-	15	many	TRBJ2-1	TRBV11-2	TGTGCCAGCAGCGAAAGAGCAACAGGGTCCAATGAGCAGTTCTTC	CASSERATGSNEQFF
-	13	-	TRBJ2-6	TRBV6-6	TGTGCCAGCAGCCTTTATGGGGCCAACGTCCTGACTTTC	CASSLYGANVLTF
TRBD2	12	few	TRBJ2-1	TRBV27	TGTGCCAGCAGTTTATCTAGCGGGCCCCAGTTCTTC	CASSLSSGPQFF
-	13	many	TRBJ2-3	TRBV10-3	TGTGCCATCAGCTTCGGACAGACAGATACGCAGTATTTT	CAISFGQTDTQYF
-	18	few	TRBJ2-3	TRBV3-1	TGTGCCAGCAGCCGATCGAACGGGAACTGGGGGAGCACAGATACGCAGTATTTT	CASSRSNGNWGSTDTQYF
TRBD2	18	-	TRBJ2-7	TRBV7-3	TGTGCCAGCAGCCCCCCCGGGACTAGCGGGAGCATGGCCTACGAGCAGTACTTC	CASSPPGTSGSMAYEQYF
-	13	many	TRBJ2-2	TRBV5-1	TGCGCCAGCGGTGACAGGAACACCGGGGAGCTGTTTTTT	CASGDRNTGELFF
TRBD2	16	many	TRBJ2-1	TRBV9	TGTGCCAGCAGCGTAGCTGCGGGAGCAACCCACAATGAGCAGTTCTTC	CASSVAAGATHNEQFF
TRBD1	14	-	TRBJ2-5	TRBV2	TGTGCCAGCACCACGGACAGGGCCCAAGAGACCCAGTACTTC	CASTTDRAQETQYF
TRBD2	17	-	TRBJ2-5	TRBV20-1	TGCAGTGCTAGAGATCTCTTGGCTAGCGGGAGCTGGGAGACCCAGTACTTC	CSARDLLASGSWETQYF
-	15	-	TRBJ1-5	TRBV27	TGTGCCAGCAGTTTAAGGCGGGGCCCCAATCAGCCCCAGCATTTT	CASSLRRGPNQPQHF
TRBD2	15	-	TRBJ2-7	TRBV12-3/TRBV12-4	TGTGCCAGCAGTTTAACGTCTAGCGGAACCTACGAGCAGTACTTC	CASSLTSSGTYEQYF
TRBD2	18	-	TRBJ2-3	TRBV4-1	TGCGCCAGCAGCCAAGGAGGGGCTAGCGGGAGGCGGTTAGATACGCAGTATTTT	CASSQGGASGRRLDTQYF
TRBD2	11	-	TRBJ2-5	TRBV29-1	TGCAGCGTCGGACTAGGGGAGACCCAGTACTTC	CSVGLGETQYF
-	13	many	TRBJ1-2	TRBV12-3/TRBV12-4	TGTGCCAGTCAGGGGTCGTTAGGCTATGGCTACACCTTC	CASQGSLGYGYTF
-	15	many	TRBJ2-2	TRBV7-3	TGTGCCAGCAGCTCCCCTCAGGGGAACACCGGGGAGCTGTTTTTT	CASSSPQGNTGELFF
-	15	few	TRBJ2-7	TRBV6-1	TGTGCCAGCAGTGAAGAACTAGTTATCCGTTACGAGCAGCACTTC	CASSEELVIRYEQHF
-	15	-	TRBJ2-1	TRBV20-1	TGCAGTGCTAGAGATTTGGGACTTGGTTCCAATGAGCAGTTCTTC	CSARDLGLGSNEQFF
TRBD2	19	-	TRBJ2-7	TRBV28	TGTGCCAGCAGTGACCTGACTAGCGGGAGATTGGGGATGCCTTACGAACAGTACTTC	CASSDLTSGRLGMPYEQYF
-	12	many	TRBJ1-2	TRBV7-9	TGTGCCAGCTCCCAACGGGGCTATGGCTACACCTTC	CASSQRGYGYTF
-	15	few	TRBJ2-7	TRBV7-2	TGTGCCAGCAGCTTAGACAGGTTCGGCACCTACGAGCAGTACTTC	CASSLDRFGTYEQYF
-	15	few	TRBJ1-3	TRBV7-9	TGTGCCAGCAGCCCCACCCGGGCCTCTGGAAACACCATATATTTT	CASSPTRASGNTIYF